Listed below are T cell receptor beta chains from one sample, sequenced in a study of regulatory T cells in long-lasting Graves disease. TCRdb redid the calling of the multiplex PCR reads with MiXCR, one entry per CDR3 protein. Of about 440,000 distinct CDR3 sequences listed, about 17% were seen once; the top ten hold approximately 11%. These same records also appear under a second study, on T cells in Graves' hyperthyroidism and ophthalmopathy.

Sequences were derived from peripheral blood mononuclear cells (PBMCs), sampled at new diagnosis, from a patient treated with antithyroid drugs. The receptors come from a young woman with Graves disease. Each CDR3 is given with its conserved first and last residue. Fields, in order: J gene, V gene, CDR3 protein.

TRBJ2-5 TRBV15 CATSRDRAAETQYF
TRBJ2-1 TRBV27 CASKAGYNEQFF
TRBJ1-2 TRBV7-9 CASSPDRGRGYTF
TRBJ1-1 TRBV5-1 CASSLRTNPRAEAFF
TRBJ2-1 TRBV7-9 CASSPPGNSYNEQFF
TRBJ2-7 TRBV5-1 CASSFPTSGTMDEQYF
TRBJ1-6 TRBV12-3/TRBV12-4 CASTTSGKGGSYNSPLHF
TRBJ2-3 TRBV6-2/TRBV6-3 CASSVRAGAGDTQYF
TRBJ1-5 TRBV5-5 CASSFRTGYNQPQHF
TRBJ2-1 TRBV7-2 CASSWGAGAGSYNEQFF
TRBJ1-2 TRBV28 CASSSSSRGNGYTF
TRBJ1-1 TRBV20-1 CSARDEPGPEAFF
TRBJ2-7 TRBV20-1 CSARTSESSYEQYF
TRBJ2-7 TRBV27 CASSPKAGPYEQYF
TRBJ1-1 TRBV28 CASSQGVGTPNTEAFF
TRBJ2-1 TRBV2 CASIRGESLNEQSF
TRBJ2-7 TRBV6-5 CASSYPSGRAGEQYF
TRBJ1-1 TRBV12-3/TRBV12-4 CASSLGLGETF
TRBJ1-2 TRBV15 CATSRGQPYGYTF
TRBJ2-3 TRBV5-6 CASSSTGDADTQYF
TRBJ1-5 TRBV20-1 CSARAGQGAGF
TRBJ2-1 TRBV6-1 CASGQRRRSNEQFF
TRBJ1-2 TRBV6-1 CASSGQGADYGYTF
TRBJ2-2 TRBV5-1 CASRAQGSGGELFF
TRBJ2-3 TRBV3-1 CASSRRGSGSTDTQYF
TRBJ2-5 TRBV29-1 CSVEEAAGQWETQYF
TRBJ1-6 TRBV30 CAWSVFPRTRRITLHF
TRBJ2-2 TRBV30 CAWRPPRSWPYGELFF
TRBJ2-1 TRBV30 CAGLAGAYNEQFF
TRBJ1-1 TRBV7-3 CASSPTGRGPGTEAFF
TRBJ2-6 TRBV27 CASSPGWGSGANVLTF
TRBJ2-7 TRBV6-2/TRBV6-3 CASSEGGDGPSYEQYF
TRBJ2-2 TRBV18 CASSPAVGELFF
TRBJ2-5 TRBV28 CASSFARGGSRETQYF
TRBJ2-7 TRBV20-1 CSARGSGGFYEQYF
TRBJ2-7 TRBV4-1 CASSQRGLAGGVNEQYF
TRBJ2-1 TRBV9 CASSAELGLAGLNEQFF
TRBJ2-1 TRBV20-1 CSASPTGEDYNEQFF
TRBJ2-5 TRBV4-1 CASSQGRGLTRQETQYF
TRBJ2-1 TRBV12-3/TRBV12-4 CASSPPRGGGDEQFF
TRBJ2-7 TRBV24-1 CATQLAGGTEQYF
TRBJ2-3 TRBV28 CASSLWGGSTTSTDTQYF
TRBJ2-5 TRBV4-3 CASSQEALLEGETQYF
TRBJ1-1 TRBV20-1 CSARGTGGTEAFF
TRBJ2-2 TRBV5-4 CASSGPGQMNTGELFF
TRBJ2-5 TRBV19 CASSIEAAGGPSRQTQYF
TRBJ2-1 TRBV12-3/TRBV12-4 CASSTPGRAHNEQFF
TRBJ1-5 TRBV3-1 CASSQGSGANQPQHF
TRBJ2-1 TRBV12-3/TRBV12-4 CASSLADWLRGAYNEQFF